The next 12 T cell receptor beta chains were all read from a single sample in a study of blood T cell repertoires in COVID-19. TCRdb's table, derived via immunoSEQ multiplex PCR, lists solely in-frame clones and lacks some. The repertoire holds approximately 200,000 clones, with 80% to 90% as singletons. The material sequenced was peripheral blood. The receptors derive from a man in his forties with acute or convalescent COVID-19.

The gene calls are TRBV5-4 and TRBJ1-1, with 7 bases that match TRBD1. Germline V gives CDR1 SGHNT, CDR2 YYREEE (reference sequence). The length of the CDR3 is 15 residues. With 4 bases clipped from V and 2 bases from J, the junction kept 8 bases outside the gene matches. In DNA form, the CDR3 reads TGTGCCAGCAGCCCGCCGGGACAGACAAACACTGAAGCTTTCTTT. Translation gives CASSPPGQTNTEAFF.

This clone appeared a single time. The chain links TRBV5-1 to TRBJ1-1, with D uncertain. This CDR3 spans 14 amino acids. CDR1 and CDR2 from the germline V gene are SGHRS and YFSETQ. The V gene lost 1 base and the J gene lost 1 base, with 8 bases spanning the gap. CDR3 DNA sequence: TGCGCCAGCAGCTTGCAGGTAGGGAACACTGAAGCTTTCTTT. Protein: CASSLQVGNTEAFF.

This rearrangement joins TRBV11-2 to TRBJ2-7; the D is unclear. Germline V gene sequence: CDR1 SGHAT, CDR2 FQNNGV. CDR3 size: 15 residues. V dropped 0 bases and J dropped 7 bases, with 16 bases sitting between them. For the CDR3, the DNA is TGTGCCAGCAGCTTAGAGAGCGCACCCTTGGAGGAGCAGTACTTC. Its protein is CASSLESAPLEEQYF.

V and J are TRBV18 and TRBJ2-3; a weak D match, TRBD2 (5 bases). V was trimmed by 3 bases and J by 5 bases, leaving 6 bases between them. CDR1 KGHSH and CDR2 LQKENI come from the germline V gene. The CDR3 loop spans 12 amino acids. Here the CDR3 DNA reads TGTGCCAGCTCACCGGCGGGAGATACGCAGTATTTT. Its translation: CASSPAGDTQYF.

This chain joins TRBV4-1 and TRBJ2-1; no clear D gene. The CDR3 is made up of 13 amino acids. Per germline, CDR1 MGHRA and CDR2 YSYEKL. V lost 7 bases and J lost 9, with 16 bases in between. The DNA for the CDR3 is TGCGCCAGCATAGATCTAGAATCGGGTGAGCAGTTCTTC. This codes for CASIDLESGEQFF.

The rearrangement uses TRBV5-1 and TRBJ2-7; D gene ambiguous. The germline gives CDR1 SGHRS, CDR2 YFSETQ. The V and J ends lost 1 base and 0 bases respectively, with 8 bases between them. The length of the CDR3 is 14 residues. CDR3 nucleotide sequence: TGCGCCAGCAGCTTGTCAGGCAGCTCCTACGAGCAGTACTTC. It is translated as CASSLSGSSYEQYF.

CDR3 protein: CASRAGQGWYF. The CDR3 coding sequence is TGTGCCAGCAGAGCCGGACAGGGATGGTACTTC. The chain combines TRBV11-3 with TRBJ2-7; 8 nucleotides agree with TRBD1. Germline V gene data show CDR1 as SGHNT and CDR2 as YENEEA. V was pared by 6 bases and J by 12 bases, with 7 bases of the junction left unmatched. CDR3 length equals 11 residues.

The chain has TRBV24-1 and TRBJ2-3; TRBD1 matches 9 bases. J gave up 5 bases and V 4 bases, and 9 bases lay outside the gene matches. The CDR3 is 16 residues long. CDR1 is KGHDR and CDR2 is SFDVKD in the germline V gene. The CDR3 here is CATSEPGTGSLDTQYF. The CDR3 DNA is TGTGCCACCAGTGAGCCCGGGACAGGGTCCCTAGATACGCAGTATTTT.

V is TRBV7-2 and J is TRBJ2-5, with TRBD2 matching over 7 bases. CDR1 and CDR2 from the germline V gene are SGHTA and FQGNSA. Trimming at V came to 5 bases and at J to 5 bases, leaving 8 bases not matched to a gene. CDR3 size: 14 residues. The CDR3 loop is CASSTQTSRETQYF. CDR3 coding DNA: TGTGCCAGCAGCACACAGACTAGCCGCGAGACCCAGTACTTC.

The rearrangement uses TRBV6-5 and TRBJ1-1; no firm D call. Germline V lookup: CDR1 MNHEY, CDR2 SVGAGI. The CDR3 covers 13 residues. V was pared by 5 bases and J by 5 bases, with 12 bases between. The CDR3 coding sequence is TGTGCCAGCAGTCCCCAAGCTCGAACTGAAGCTTTCTTT. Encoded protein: CASSPQARTEAFF.

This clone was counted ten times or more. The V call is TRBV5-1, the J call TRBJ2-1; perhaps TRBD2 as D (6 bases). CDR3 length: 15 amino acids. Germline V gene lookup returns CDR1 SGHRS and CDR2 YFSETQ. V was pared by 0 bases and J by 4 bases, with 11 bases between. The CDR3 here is CASSLVGGQYNEQFF. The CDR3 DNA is TGCGCCAGCAGCTTGGTTGGAGGGCAGTACAATGAGCAGTTCTTC.

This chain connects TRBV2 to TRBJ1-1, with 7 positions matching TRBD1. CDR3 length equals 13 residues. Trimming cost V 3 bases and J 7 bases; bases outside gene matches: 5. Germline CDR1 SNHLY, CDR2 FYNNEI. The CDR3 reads CASSDLRQGEAFF. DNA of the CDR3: TGTGCCAGCAGTGACCTCCGACAGGGTGAAGCTTTCTTT.